This T cell receptor beta chain originates from a study of blood T cell repertoires in COVID-19 (dated by TCRdb to the early 2020s). Regarding the study in general: Samples from collaborators originated in the United States, Italy and Spain and spanned both the acute and convalescent phases of COVID-19. The prospective study material was composed of cDNA or gDNA derived from T cells, B-cell-depleted T cells, or PBMCs. Deeply sampled blood TCRbeta repertoires from subjects exposed to, actively infected with, or recovered from COVID-19 were included in the dataset. The repertoires were made available in a free public database intended to serve as a resource for research on the immune response to SARS-CoV-2. Samples were obtained from the ongoing ImmuneRACE study (first 160 participants) and from 1,200 or so subjects provided by 6 global collaborators. Sample metadata almost always included a de-identified subject ID, COVID-19 status, age in years and sex. Where available, HLA class I and class II types were obtained from metadata supplied by the sample provider rather than from assay-based typing. Overall study outcomes, separate from this receptor: The amount of clinical and demographic metadata varied by source and participant and was provided uncurated.

A word on this clone: Its cognate antigen has yet to be identified. Base qualities are not provided; no much larger clone lies one nucleotide away.

Including the terminal cysteine and phenylalanine, the CDR3 comprises 15 residues. Here the CDR3 DNA is all that survives: 45 bases in frame from base 1. The germline V gene encodes CDR1 LGHNA and CDR2 YNFKEQ. Trimming at the junction amounts to 3 bases on V and 4 bases on J, and the germline ends lie 13 bases apart. TCRbeta CDR3 regions were amplified from genomic DNA by means of the immunoSEQ Assay, a bias-controlled multiplex PCR. The paper's processing steps were these. Within the assay, amplification of reference gene primers was used to estimate how many nucleated cells each sample contained. Sequence reads were collapsed and filtered to measure the absolute abundance of every unique TCRbeta CDR3 rearrangement. For each sample, productive Simpson clonality was calculated as the square root of Simpson's diversity index over productive rearrangements. TCRdb mirrors the immuneACCESS table, restricted to in-frame sequences. Some clones are absent from its copies; in checked studies, under half trace to an unresolved V gene, and the reason for the others is unknown. V and J calls and clone size are given by that table; D and trimming were obtained from the DNA. Counted in this sample were 120,000 to 150,000 clones; about 91% of them appeared once. Clones ranked in the top ten supply 28% of the sample.

Whole blood was collected in K2EDTA tubes by collaborating institutions according to the institutions' own protocols. For TCRbeta analysis, collaborators shipped samples in one of three forms: frozen whole blood, isolated PBMCs, or DNA extracted from either of those sample types. The chain is assembled from TRBV4-2 and TRBJ1-5; no D gene call is confident. Sequencing used peripheral blood. The origin of this receptor is a human donor in a cohort sampled during active COVID-19. The sequence in DNA is TGTGCCAGCAGCCAGAGATCGACGGGGAATCAGCCCCAGCATTTT. It translates as CASSQRSTGNQPQHF.